Following are 29 T cell receptor beta chains from one sample sequenced in a study of cytomegalovirus exposure and HLA in healthy donors. The PCR had 60 Vbeta and 13 Jbeta primers. Profiling relied on immunoSEQ multiplex PCR, and the TCRdb table lists in-frame clones only, not all of them. The profile shows approximately 170,000 clones, 80% to 90% of them singletons. Sequencing used PBMCs. These receptors came from a male donor in good health and CMV-seronegative.

The chain has TRBV30 and TRBJ1-2, with a weak D call TRBD1 (6 bases). Germline loops: CDR1 GTSNPN, CDR2 SVGIG (reference sequence). V was trimmed by 2 bases and J by 8 bases, leaving 15 bases between them. CDR3 length: 13 residues. CDR3 coding DNA: TGTGCCTGGAGTACAGGGATGCGAGAAGGCTACACCTTC. Translated, it gives CAWSTGMREGYTF.

The genes are TRBV6-1 and TRBJ2-7; 7 bases line up with TRBD2. Germline trimming cut 2 bases from V and 0 bases from J; bases unmatched to any gene: 13. Germline V gene data show CDR1 as MNHNS and CDR2 as SASEGT. The CDR3 is made up of 18 amino acids. CDR3 sequence (DNA): TGTGCCAGCAGTGAACGGGGGGAAGGCAGACTGAGCTCCTACGAGCAGTACTTC. Protein product: CASSERGEGRLSSYEQYF.

V usage is TRBV19 and J usage is TRBJ1-1; D might be TRBD1 (6 bases). V lost 5 bases and J 0 bases, leaving 16 bases between the germline ends. Germline V gene data show CDR1 as LNHDA and CDR2 as SQIVND (reference sequence). The CDR3 is 16 amino acids. The CDR3 region is CASSSGKGHMNTEAFF. The CDR3 nucleotides are TGTGCCAGTAGTTCCGGGAAGGGACACATGAACACTGAAGCTTTCTTT.

V is TRBV19 and J is TRBJ2-5, with a weak D call TRBD1 (6 bases). Germline-derived CDR1 and CDR2 are LNHDA and SQIVND (reference sequence). The CDR3 extends over 14 amino acids. Trimming shortened V by 6 bases and J by 5 bases, and 16 bases separated the two germline ends. CDR3 in amino acids: CASSKTGATETQYF. In nucleotides, the CDR3 is TGTGCCAGTAGCAAGACAGGAGCCACGGAGACCCAGTACTTC.

J is TRBJ2-7 and V is TRBV14; D uncertain. CDR1 SGHDN and CDR2 FVKESK come from the germline V gene. The CDR3 runs to 12 residues. With 1 base removed from V and 3 bases from J, the gap between germline ends came to 4 bases. The CDR3 sequence is CASSQVVYEQYF. In DNA form, the CDR3 reads TGTGCCAGCAGCCAAGTAGTCTACGAGCAGTACTTC.

V is TRBV11-3 and J is TRBJ2-5; D unresolved. The V end lost 3 bases, the J end lost 13 bases, and 15 bases lay between the germline ends. Germline V gene data show CDR1 as SGHNT and CDR2 as YENEEA. The CDR3 spans 12 residues. DNA of the CDR3: TGTGCCAGCAGCTTTGAGTATCATCTCCGGTACTTC. It encodes CASSFEYHLRYF.

This chain links TRBV2 with TRBJ2-2; tentatively, D is TRBD1 (5 bases). The CDR3 loop spans 14 amino acids. V was shortened by 2 bases and J by 3 bases, with 7 bases between the two germline ends. Germline CDR1 SNHLY, CDR2 FYNNEI. The CDR3 bases are TGTGCCAGCAGTGAAATAGGGGACACCGGGGAGCTGTTTTTT. Its translation is CASSEIGDTGELFF.

The V call is TRBV7-2, the J call TRBJ2-7; 9 bases are shared with TRBD2. Germline V lookup: CDR1 SGHTA, CDR2 FQGNSA. This CDR3 comprises 17 residues. Trimming removed 0 bases from V and 0 bases from J; junction bases left unmatched: 6. The CDR3 DNA is TGTGCCAGCAGCTTAGCGATTCTAGCGGGGAGCTCCTACGAGCAGTACTTC. This gives the protein CASSLAILAGSSYEQYF. The entire variable domain, with the rest obtained from reference TRBV7-2 and TRBJ2-7, is as follows: GAGVSQSPSNKVTEKGKDVELRCDPISGHTALYWYRQSLGQGLEFLIYFQGNSAPDKSGLPSDRFSAERTGGSVSTLTIQRTQQEDSAVYLCASSLAILAGSSYEQYFGPGTRLTVT.

This sequence joins TRBV29-1 and TRBJ2-1; D might be TRBD1 (6 bases). The CDR3 is made up of 14 amino acids. Germline CDR1 reads SQVTM; CDR2 reads ANQGSEA. Trimming stripped 4 bases from V and 6 bases from J, with 16 bases between. The CDR3 nucleotides are TGCAGCGTTGTGACACAGGACAGAGGCAATGAGCAGTTCTTC. It translates to CSVVTQDRGNEQFF.

The chain links TRBV5-8 to TRBJ1-2, with 8 bases lining up with TRBD1. The CDR3 is made up of 15 amino acids. The V segment lost 2 bases and the J segment 11 bases; nucleotides outside the gene matches: 14. CDR1 is SGHTS, CDR2 YDEGEE, per germline. CDR3 bases: TGTGCCAGCAGCTTAGGACAGGGAAAATTCATTCATTACACCTTC. Protein: CASSLGQGKFIHYTF.

Written as DNA, the CDR3 is TGCGCCAGCAGTCACCGAGGGCGCAACACACCTGAGACCCAGTACTTC. Its translation is CASSHRGRNTPETQYF. The V and J genes are TRBV5-1 and TRBJ2-5; D is perhaps TRBD2 (5 bases). Per the germline V gene, CDR1 is SGHRS and CDR2 is YFSETQ. This CDR3 is 16 amino acids long. V was clipped by 5 bases and J by 5 bases, with 22 bases between them.

The V and J genes are TRBV7-2 and TRBJ2-2, with 7 bases lining up with TRBD1. J lost 9 bases, V lost 6 bases, and 7 bases had no gene match. The CDR3 length is 13 residues. CDR1 and CDR2 (germline): SGHTA, FQGNSA. The CDR3 protein is CASRPTGVRELFF. CDR3 bases: TGTGCCAGCAGGCCCACAGGGGTCAGGGAGCTGTTTTTT.

The chain is built from TRBV28 and TRBJ2-7; 8 bases are a match to TRBD1. Trimming at V came to 5 bases and at J to 0 bases, leaving 6 bases not matched to a gene. The CDR3 runs to 15 residues. The germline gives CDR1 MDHEN, CDR2 SYDVKM. CDR3 sequence reads: CASSPQDRVSYEQYF. CDR3 DNA: TGTGCCAGCAGTCCACAGGACAGGGTCTCCTACGAGCAGTACTTC.

This chain joins TRBV11-2 and TRBJ1-1; tentatively, D is TRBD1 (6 bases). Trimming took 3 bases from V and 1 from J, leaving 15 bases between them. The CDR3 has 16 amino acids. In germline, CDR1 is SGHAT, CDR2 FQNNGV. CDR3 DNA: TGTGCCAGCAGCTTCAGGGGTTTCTACGCGAACACTGAAGCTTTCTTT. This gives the protein CASSFRGFYANTEAFF.

The gene calls are TRBV5-1 and TRBJ2-7, with 11 bases identical to TRBD2. The V and J ends lost 4 bases and 0 bases, in that order; junction bases with no gene match: 6. Germline assignment: CDR1 SGHRS and CDR2 YFSETQ. The CDR3 totals 16 residues. The CDR3 nucleotides read TGCGCCAGCAGCACACGGACTAGCGGGCTCTCCTACGAGCAGTACTTC. It yields the protein CASSTRTSGLSYEQYF. Filled out from reference TRBV5-1 and TRBJ2-7, the complete variable domain reads KAGVTQTPRYLIKTRGQQVTLSCSPISGHRSVSWYQQTPGQGLQFLFEYFSETQRNKGNFPGRFSGRQFSNSRSEMNVSTLELGDSALYLCASSTRTSGLSYEQYFGPGTRLTVT.

The chain links TRBV5-1 to TRBJ2-5; no reliable D call. TRBJ2-7 explains the end of the DNA better; the J call may be wrong. Germline CDR1 reads SGHRS; CDR2 reads YFSETQ. The CDR3 length is 15 residues. The CDR3, as DNA: TGCGCCAGCAGCTTGGTGTCCGAAACGAACTACGAGCAGTACTTC. Amino acid sequence: CASSLVSETNYEQYF.

This rearrangement joins TRBV2 to TRBJ2-2, with D maybe TRBD2 (5 bases). CDR3 size: 16 residues. Between the trimmed V and J ends, which lost 6 bases and 4 bases, there was a span of 18 bases. The germline CDR1 and CDR2 sequences are SNHLY and FYNNEI. The CDR3 DNA reads TGTGCCAGCAGCGATGAGAAGGGCGCGGGCACCGGGGAGCTGTTTTTT. Encoded protein: CASSDEKGAGTGELFF.

This rearrangement joins TRBV7-3 to TRBJ2-5; D is perhaps TRBD2 (6 bases). Trimming pared 5 bases from V and 6 bases from J, leaving 13 bases between. There are 13 residues in the CDR3. CDR1 is SGHTA and CDR2 is FQGTGA in the germline V gene. CDR3 DNA: TGTGCCAGCAGCCCCGGGAGTGGACAGACCCAGTACTTC. This sequence encodes CASSPGSGQTQYF.

V and J are TRBV5-4 and TRBJ1-6; the D gene is possibly TRBD1 (5 bases). The germline V and J ends were trimmed by 2 bases and 10 bases, with 10 bases remaining between them. There are 13 residues in the CDR3. Germline CDR1 and CDR2: SGHNT and YYREEE (reference sequence). As DNA, the CDR3 is TGTGCCAGCAGCTTTCAGGGTATCTCACCCCTCCACTTT. Amino acid sequence: CASSFQGISPLHF.

This chain joins TRBV7-9 and TRBJ2-7; D may be TRBD1 (6 bases). V was trimmed by 4 bases and J by 0 bases, leaving 7 bases between them. The germline V gene encodes CDR1 SEHNR and CDR2 FQNEAQ (reference sequence). The CDR3 has 13 residues. In DNA, the CDR3 is TGTGCCAGCAGCTCCAGGGGCTCCTACGAGCAGTACTTC. Protein sequence: CASSSRGSYEQYF.

The chain carries TRBV19 and TRBJ2-5; D is ambiguous. V was cut by 8 bases and J by 4 bases, with 8 bases left in between. CDR1 LNHDA and CDR2 SQIVND come from the germline V gene (reference sequence). The CDR3 covers 11 residues. The CDR3 is CASRLGETQYF. In nucleotides, the CDR3 is TGTGCCAGTCGACTGGGAGAGACCCAGTACTTC.

This clone appeared once. This rearrangement joins TRBV20-1 to TRBJ2-7; 7 nucleotides agree with TRBD1. This CDR3 is built from 11 residues. In germline, CDR1 is DFQATT, CDR2 SNEGSKA (reference sequence). Trimming took 7 bases from V and 3 from J; bases not matched to a gene: 3. CDR3 region: CSGDRDYEQYF. In DNA, the CDR3 is TGCAGTGGGGACAGAGACTACGAGCAGTACTTC.

The rearrangement links TRBV15 to TRBJ2-1; TRBD1 is a possible D gene (6 bases). The CDR3 is 15 amino acids. Germline V gene lookup returns CDR1 LNHNV and CDR2 YYDKDF (reference sequence). The V gene lost 5 bases and the J gene lost 7 bases, with 18 bases spanning the gap. Written as DNA, the CDR3 is TGTGCCACCAGCCGGTCCATAACAGGGAAGAATGAGCAGTTCTTC. Translating gives CATSRSITGKNEQFF.

This clone was detected a few times. The chain combines TRBV12-2 with TRBJ1-2; the D segment call TRBD1 is taken from the table without a DNA check. TRBV12-2 corresponds to a pseudogene. CDR3 length: 15 amino acids. CDR3 nucleotide sequence: TGTGCAAGTCGCTTAGTCGGCAGGGGGGTATGGGGCTACACCTTC. Its protein product is CASRLVGRGVWGYTF.

The chain uses TRBV5-6 and TRBJ2-5; 7 bases are a match to TRBD1. The J call is in doubt because the DNA end fits TRBJ2-7 better. Germline V gene data show CDR1 as SGHDT and CDR2 as YYEEEE. This CDR3 is 14 amino acids long. CDR3 loop: CASSFRGSSYEQYF. The CDR3, as DNA: TGTGCCAGCAGCTTCAGGGGGAGCTCCTACGAGCAGTACTTC.

This chain links TRBV4-2 with TRBJ2-7; a weak D match, TRBD1 (5 bases). Deletions cut 0 bases from V and 7 bases from J, with 7 bases between. CDR1 is LGHNA, CDR2 YNFKEQ, per germline. This CDR3 spans 12 amino acids. The CDR3 nucleotides are TGTGCCAGCAGCCAAGAAAGGGGAGAGCAGTACTTC. Residues: CASSQERGEQYF.

Only a few counts were recorded for this clone. J is TRBJ1-2 and V is TRBV5-4; 11 nucleotides agree with TRBD1. The J segment lost 4 bases and the V segment lost 4 bases, leaving 6 bases of the junction unmatched. In germline, CDR1 is SGHNT, CDR2 YYREEE (reference sequence). The CDR3 extends over 15 amino acids. Here the CDR3 DNA reads TGTGCCAGCAGCATCGGACAGGGGGCGGGCTATGGCTACACCTTC. Protein: CASSIGQGAGYGYTF.

The rearrangement joins TRBV4-3 to TRBJ2-2; D is perhaps TRBD2 (5 bases). The CDR3 runs to 15 residues. Looked up from germline, CDR1 is LGHNA and CDR2 is YSLEER. V lost 1 base, J lost 4 bases, and 10 bases lay in between. The CDR3 loop is CASSQVSGPTGELFF. The CDR3 DNA follows: TGCGCCAGCAGCCAAGTGAGCGGACCCACCGGGGAGCTGTTTTTT.

The genes are TRBV2 and TRBJ2-7; 8 nucleotides align to TRBD1. The CDR3 length is 14 residues. Losses at the gene ends were 7 bases for V and 1 base for J; bases not matched to a gene: 6. CDR1 is SNHLY, CDR2 FYNNEI, per germline. CDR3 nucleotide sequence: TGTGCCAGCACCCGCACAGGGGGTTCCTACGAGCAGTACTTC. The encoded protein is CASTRTGGSYEQYF. Together with reference TRBV2 and TRBJ2-7, the CDR3 gives the full variable domain: EPEVTQTPSHQVTQMGQEVILRCVPISNHLYFYWYRQILGQKVEFLVSFYNNEISEKSEIFDDQFSVERPDGSNFTLKIRSTKLEDSAMYFCASTRTGGSYEQYFGPGTRLTVT.